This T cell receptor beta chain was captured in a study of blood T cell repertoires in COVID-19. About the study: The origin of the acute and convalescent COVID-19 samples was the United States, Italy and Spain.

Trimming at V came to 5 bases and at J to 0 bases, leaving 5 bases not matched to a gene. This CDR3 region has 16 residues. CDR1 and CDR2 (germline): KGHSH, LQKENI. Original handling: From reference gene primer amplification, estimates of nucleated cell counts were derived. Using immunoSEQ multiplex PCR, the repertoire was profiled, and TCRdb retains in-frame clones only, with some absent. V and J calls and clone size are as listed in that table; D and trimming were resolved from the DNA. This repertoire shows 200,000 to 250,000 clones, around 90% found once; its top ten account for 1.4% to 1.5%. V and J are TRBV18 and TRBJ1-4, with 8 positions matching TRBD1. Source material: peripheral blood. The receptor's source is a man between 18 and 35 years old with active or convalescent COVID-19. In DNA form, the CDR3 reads TGTGCCAGCTCAGAAGCAGGGGGCGCAACTAATGAAAAACTGTTTTTT. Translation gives CASSEAGGATNEKLFF.